Shown below are 31 T cell receptor beta chains from a single sample sequenced in a study of spatial heterogeneity in lung cancer. Time point specified: blood at routine non-recurrence follow-up after resection. Whole RNA obtained from tumor, nontumor lung or frozen PBMC underwent sequencing without sorting. MiXCR, run by TCRdb on the 5' RACE reads, gives a single entry per CDR3 protein. The sample has around 110,000 distinct CDR3 sequences, 10% to 15% seen once; the top ten hold around 17%. Sequencing was performed on PBMCs, taken at follow-up. All receptors derive from a male donor with early-stage non-small cell lung cancer.

In this sample, this clonotype turned up many times. This chain links TRBV6-5 with TRBJ1-1; possible D gene TRBD1, 6 bases. V was clipped by 7 bases and J by 5 bases, with 14 bases between them. CDR3 length equals 13 residues. Germline V gene data show CDR1 as MNHEY and CDR2 as SVGAGI. The CDR3 spells CASITPRGTEAFF. In DNA, the CDR3 is TGTGCCAGCATTACTCCCAGGGGAACTGAAGCTTTCTTT.

This clonotype has just a few counts. V is TRBV12-5 and J is TRBJ1-1, with 8 nucleotides matching TRBD1. The germline gives CDR1 LGHNT, CDR2 FRNRAP. This CDR3 contains 13 residues. The V gene end was trimmed by 6 bases and the J gene end by 0 bases; junction bases not matched to a gene: 0. The CDR3 loop is CASGTGVNTEAFF. In DNA form, the CDR3 reads TGTGCTAGTGGGACAGGGGTGAACACTGAAGCTTTCTTT.

A few counts support this clonotype. The chain couples TRBV27 to TRBJ2-7, with D maybe TRBD2 (5 bases). CDR1 MNHEY and CDR2 SMNVEV come from the germline V gene (reference sequence). The V and J ends lost 0 bases and 0 bases respectively, with 12 bases between them. The CDR3 sequence is 16 residues long. CDR3 sequence (DNA): TGTGCCAGCAGTTTATCTGTCAGGAGGAGCTCCTACGAGCAGTACTTC. This codes for CASSLSVRRSSYEQYF.

This clonotype was counted only a few times. This CDR3 is CASSVGQGIYEQYF. CDR3 in DNA: TGTGCCAGCAGCGTGGGACAGGGGATCTACGAGCAGTACTTC. The rearrangement uses TRBV9 and TRBJ2-7, with 10 nucleotides matching TRBD1. J was trimmed by 3 bases and V by 2 bases; bases with no gene match: 2. The CDR3 covers 14 residues. Germline CDR1 reads SGDLS; CDR2 reads YYNGEE.

This clonotype was counted many times. The V call is TRBV7-2, the J call TRBJ1-5, with TRBD1 matching over 8 bases. J lost 6 bases, V lost 1 base, and 5 bases had no gene match. Germline-derived CDR1 and CDR2 are SGHTA and FQGNSA. The CDR3 has 15 amino acids. The CDR3 sequence: CASSLEGQGFQPQHF. The CDR3 nucleotides read TGTGCCAGCAGCTTAGAAGGACAGGGCTTTCAGCCCCAGCATTTT.

The chain employs TRBV7-9 and TRBJ2-1; the D is unclear. CDR3 size: 13 residues. Germline CDR1 and CDR2: SEHNR and FQNEAQ (reference sequence). Trimming removed 0 bases at V and 6 bases at J, with 6 bases between. The CDR3 DNA follows: TGTGCCAGCAGCTTAGCGCGGAGCAATGAGCAGTTCTTC. Amino acids: CASSLARSNEQFF. Variable domain in full (rest from reference TRBV7-9 and TRBJ2-1): DTGVSQNPRHKITKRGQNVTFRCDPISEHNRLYWYRQTLGQGPEFLTYFQNEAQLEKSRLLSDRFSAERPKGSFSTLEIQRTEQGDSAMYLCASSLARSNEQFFGPGTRLTVL.

The gene calls are TRBV29-1 and TRBJ2-1; D is unresolved. Germline assignment: CDR1 SQVTM and CDR2 ANQGSEA. The CDR3 consists of 13 residues. With 5 bases removed from V and 0 bases from J, the gap between germline ends came to 8 bases. The CDR3 protein is CSVRPSSYNEQFF. CDR3 in DNA: TGCAGCGTTCGCCCGAGCTCCTACAATGAGCAGTTCTTC.

The rearrangement links TRBV7-9 to TRBJ2-5; 10 bases are shared with TRBD1. V was pared by 5 bases and J by 4 bases, with 10 bases of the junction left unmatched. Germline V gives CDR1 SEHNR, CDR2 FQNEAQ (reference sequence). The CDR3 is 16 amino acids. This CDR3 reads CASSLPTGGRGETQYF. The CDR3 DNA reads as TGTGCCAGCAGCCTCCCGACAGGGGGCAGGGGAGAGACCCAGTACTTC. Drawing the rest from reference TRBV7-9 and TRBJ2-5, the complete variable domain is DTGVSQNPRHKITKRGQNVTFRCDPISEHNRLYWYRQTLGQGPEFLTYFQNEAQLEKSRLLSDRFSAERPKGSFSTLEIQRTEQGDSAMYLCASSLPTGGRGETQYFGPGTRLLVL.

The chain is built from TRBV18 and TRBJ2-3; no definite D call. Looked up from germline, CDR1 is KGHSH and CDR2 is LQKENI. V lost 6 bases and J 2 bases, leaving 9 bases between the germline ends. The CDR3 covers 13 residues. In nucleotides, the CDR3 is TGTGCCAGCTCCCCAAGAAACACAGATACGCAGTATTTT. Its protein product is CASSPRNTDTQYF. Using reference TRBV18 and TRBJ2-3 for the parts outside the CDR3, the full variable domain is NAGVMQNPRHLVRRRGQEARLRCSPMKGHSHVYWYRQLPEEGLKFMVYLQKENIIDESGMPKERFSAEFPKEGPSILRIQQVVRGDSAAYFCASSPRNTDTQYFGPGTRLTVL.

This clonotype has ten or more counts. The genes are TRBV20-1 and TRBJ2-1; TRBD2 aligns across 7 bases. The CDR3 sequence is 13 residues long. The J segment lost 8 bases and the V segment lost 6 bases, leaving 10 bases of the junction unmatched. Per germline, CDR1 DFQATT and CDR2 SNEGSKA (reference sequence). As DNA, the CDR3 is TGCAGTGCATCGGGGGGATTAGGGCATGAGCAGTTCTTC. This translates into CSASGGLGHEQFF.

The V call is TRBV10-3, the J call TRBJ1-1; D is ambiguous. The V end lost 6 bases, the J end lost 1 base, and 12 bases lay between the germline ends. Germline V gene data show CDR1 as ENHRY and CDR2 as SYGVKD. The CDR3 spans 14 residues. Written as DNA, the CDR3 is TGTGCCATCAGACCGACATTCCGGAACACTGAAGCTTTCTTT. The encoded protein is CAIRPTFRNTEAFF.

This clonotype occurred a few times. This rearrangement joins TRBV6-5 to TRBJ1-2; 8 bases align to TRBD1. This CDR3 has 15 residues. Germline V gene sequence: CDR1 MNHEY, CDR2 SVGAGI. The V segment lost 3 bases and the J segment 4 bases; nucleotides outside the gene matches: 7. CDR3 bases: TGTGCCAGCAGTTATTCCGACAGGGGTACCTATGGCTACACCTTC. It is translated as CASSYSDRGTYGYTF.

This clonotype was seen ten or more times. This sequence joins TRBV20-1 and TRBJ1-4; D uncertain. Trimming left V 0 bases short and J 5 bases short, with 10 bases between. The CDR3 covers 14 residues. The germline V gene has CDR1 DFQATT and CDR2 SNEGSKA (reference sequence). This CDR3 reads CSARDSRLNEKLFF. DNA for the CDR3: TGCAGTGCTAGAGATAGTCGGTTGAATGAAAAACTGTTTTTT.

This clonotype was detected only a few times. V usage is TRBV5-1 and J usage is TRBJ1-2, with TRBD1 matching over 10 bases. Germline V CDR1 and CDR2: SGHRS, YFSETQ. The CDR3 is made up of 14 amino acids. V trimming: 4 bases; J trimming: 6 bases; junction bases outside the gene matches: 6. The CDR3 DNA follows: TGCGCCAGCAGCAACGGACAGGGGGAGAATGGCTACACCTTC. Translation gives CASSNGQGENGYTF.

This clonotype was found a few times. The V and J genes are TRBV27 and TRBJ2-5, with D possibly called TRBD1 or TRBD2 (6 bases each). Trimming left V 8 bases short and J 1 base short, with 14 bases between. The germline V gene encodes CDR1 MNHEY and CDR2 SMNVEV (reference sequence). The length of the CDR3 is 14 residues. CDR3 amino acids: CASRQRGVQETQYF. In DNA form, the CDR3 reads TGTGCCAGCCGGCAGAGGGGGGTCCAAGAGACCCAGTACTTC.

In this sample, this clonotype turned up many times. The chain joins TRBV28 to TRBJ1-4; D not certain. From germline, CDR1 is MDHEN and CDR2 SYDVKM. This CDR3 spans 11 amino acids. The V end lost 5 bases, the J end lost 8 bases, and 6 bases lay between the germline ends. The DNA for the CDR3 is TGTGCCAGCAGTGCAAAAGAAAAACTGTTTTTT. Its protein is CASSAKEKLFF.

To note about this clonotype: Given a much more abundant clone one base away, this may be a read error. This chain joins TRBV28 and TRBJ2-5; the D is unclear. V shed 5 bases and J shed 3 bases, with 16 bases lying between them. CDR1 is MDHEN, CDR2 SYDVKM, per germline. CDR3 size: 15 residues. The CDR3 is CASSPSRREKETQYF. CDR3 DNA: TGTGCCAGCAGTCCATCAAGACGCGAAAAAGAGACCCAGTACTTC.

The V and J genes are TRBV11-2 and TRBJ1-2; TRBD1 matches 10 bases. Per germline, CDR1 SGHAT and CDR2 FQNNGV. The CDR3 contains 15 residues. V lost 4 bases and J lost 4; bases outside the gene matches: 6. As DNA, the CDR3 is TGTGCCAGCAGCTACTCCGGGACAGGGGCCTATGGCTACACCTTC. This translates into CASSYSGTGAYGYTF.

This clonotype was counted a few times. This chain links TRBV19 with TRBJ2-1; no firm D call. The V gene's germline CDR1 is LNHDA and CDR2 SQIVND (reference sequence). The V end lost 7 bases, the J end lost 2 bases, and 12 bases lay between the germline ends. The CDR3 loop spans 14 amino acids. CDR3 amino acids: CASKRHNPYNEQFF. For the CDR3, the DNA is TGTGCCAGTAAGAGGCATAACCCCTACAATGAGCAGTTCTTC.

A few counts support this clonotype. The chain joins TRBV28 to TRBJ2-2, with 10 positions matching TRBD2. This CDR3 comprises 16 residues. The germline gives CDR1 MDHEN, CDR2 SYDVKM. The ends lost 2 bases at V and 5 bases at J; junction bases unmatched: 5. This CDR3 is CASSLRLAGVTGELFF. The CDR3 DNA sequence: TGTGCCAGCAGTTTAAGGCTAGCGGGGGTGACCGGGGAGCTGTTTTTT.

In its sample, this clonotype was seen a few times. The V gene is TRBV6-6, the J gene TRBJ2-3; D tentatively reads TRBD1 or TRBD2 (6 bases each). Trimming shortened V by 3 bases and J by 2 bases, and 27 bases separated the two germline ends. Per the germline V gene, CDR1 is MNHNY and CDR2 is SVGAGI (reference sequence). The CDR3 sequence is 20 residues long. CDR3 bases: TGTGCCAGCAGTTATGAATTCGGCAGGGGAGGTGATCGGGACACAGATACGCAGTATTTT. Translated, it gives CASSYEFGRGGDRDTDTQYF.

The genes are TRBV20-1 and TRBJ1-5; 7 bases map to TRBD1. V trimming: 6 bases; J trimming: 0 bases; junction bases outside the gene matches: 11. This CDR3 spans 16 amino acids. Germline CDR1 DFQATT, CDR2 SNEGSKA (reference sequence). The CDR3 region is CSAANRGTYSNQPQHF. The CDR3 bases are TGCAGTGCCGCCAACAGGGGAACCTATAGCAATCAGCCCCAGCATTTT.

This clonotype occurred a few times. CDR3 bases: TGTGCCAGCAGCTTAAGGGGACGTTCTCTGATAGCCAAAAACATTCAGTACTTC. Translating gives CASSLRGRSLIAKNIQYF. This chain connects TRBV28 to TRBJ2-4; D may be TRBD1 or TRBD2 (5 bases each). The V gene's germline CDR1 is MDHEN and CDR2 SYDVKM. The CDR3 totals 18 residues. V lost 6 bases, J lost 0 bases, and 21 bases lay in between.

This sequence joins TRBV4-1 and TRBJ2-2; 7 bases are shared with TRBD2. Germline CDR1 reads MGHRA; CDR2 reads YSYEKL. This CDR3 contains 16 residues. With 4 bases clipped from V and 2 bases from J, the junction kept 7 bases outside the gene matches. The CDR3 DNA reads as TGCGCCAGCAGCCTTAGGGCTAGCGGAAACACCGGGGAGCTGTTTTTT. Translation gives CASSLRASGNTGELFF.

The chain couples TRBV11-2 to TRBJ2-4, with 8 bases aligning to TRBD2. V lost 5 bases and J lost 7; bases outside the gene matches: 7. Germline V gene sequence: CDR1 SGHAT, CDR2 FQNNGV. The CDR3 contains 14 residues. The CDR3: CASSPGGAGNIQYF. The CDR3 DNA reads as TGTGCCAGCAGCCCCGGGGGGGCCGGGAACATTCAGTACTTC.

This clonotype has a handful of counts. The gene calls are TRBV6-2 or TRBV6-3 and TRBJ2-7, with D uncertain. CDR3 length: 12 residues. Trimming took off 5 bases at V and 2 bases at J, with 7 bases between the two ends. Germline CDR1 reads MNHEY; CDR2 reads SVGEGT. The CDR3 region is CASSTSPYEQYF. CDR3 bases: TGTGCCAGCAGTACCTCCCCCTACGAGCAGTACTTC.

Many counts were recorded for this clonotype. The rearrangement links TRBV6-6 to TRBJ1-5, with D hard to call. CDR3 length: 11 residues. Germline V gene lookup returns CDR1 MNHNY and CDR2 SVGAGI (reference sequence). Between the trimmed V and J ends, which lost 2 bases and 9 bases, there was a span of 5 bases. The chain's CDR3 is CASSYQGPQHF. In DNA form, the CDR3 reads TGTGCCAGCAGTTACCAAGGGCCCCAGCATTTT.

The rearrangement joins TRBV9 to TRBJ2-7; 10 bases align to TRBD1. This CDR3 contains 15 residues. Trimming removed 4 bases from V and 4 bases from J; junction bases left unmatched: 8. Germline V gene data show CDR1 as SGDLS and CDR2 as YYNGEE. The CDR3 coding sequence is TGTGCCAGCAGCTACGGGACAGGGGATATTTACGAGCAGTACTTC. It yields the protein CASSYGTGDIYEQYF.

This clonotype showed up many times. CDR3 loop: CASSVQGNYGYTF. CDR3 bases: TGTGCCAGCAGTGTACAGGGGAACTATGGCTACACCTTC. This chain connects TRBV25-1 to TRBJ1-2, with 7 bases identical to TRBD1. The germline gives CDR1 MGHDK, CDR2 SYGVNS. V lost 4 bases, J lost 2 bases, and 1 base stayed unmatched. The CDR3 loop spans 13 amino acids.

This chain connects TRBV9 to TRBJ2-7, with 8 bases matching TRBD1. Trimming removed 0 bases from V and 6 bases from J; junction bases left unmatched: 14. CDR1 and CDR2 (germline): SGDLS, YYNGEE. CDR3 length: 17 residues. CDR3 in DNA: TGTGCCAGCAGCGTAGGCATCTCGAGGACAGGGAGTTTCGAGCAGTACTTC. Its protein is CASSVGISRTGSFEQYF.

The CDR3 region has the DNA TGTGCCAGCAGAGCGGGGAACGGTGGGACCCAGTACTTC. It is translated as CASRAGNGGTQYF. The rearrangement links TRBV12-3 or TRBV12-4 to TRBJ2-5; 7 positions agree with TRBD2. The V gene end was trimmed by 6 bases and the J gene end by 7 bases; junction bases not matched to a gene: 8. CDR3 length: 13 residues.